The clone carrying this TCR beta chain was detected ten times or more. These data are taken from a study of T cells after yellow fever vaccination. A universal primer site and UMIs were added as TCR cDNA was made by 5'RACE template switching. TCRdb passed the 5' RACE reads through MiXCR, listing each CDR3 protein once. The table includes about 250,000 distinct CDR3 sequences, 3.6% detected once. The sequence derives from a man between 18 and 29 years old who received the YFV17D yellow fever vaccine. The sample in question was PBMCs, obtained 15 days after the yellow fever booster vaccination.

The CDR3 loop is CASSRILASGYEQYF. The CDR3 coding sequence is TGTGCCAGCAGTAGAATACTAGCGTCTGGATACGAGCAGTACTTC. The chain uses TRBV7-2 and TRBJ2-7; 7 bases line up with TRBD2. CDR1 and CDR2 (germline): SGHTA, FQGNSA. The CDR3 has 15 amino acids. J gave up 4 bases and V 6 bases, and 12 bases lay outside the gene matches.